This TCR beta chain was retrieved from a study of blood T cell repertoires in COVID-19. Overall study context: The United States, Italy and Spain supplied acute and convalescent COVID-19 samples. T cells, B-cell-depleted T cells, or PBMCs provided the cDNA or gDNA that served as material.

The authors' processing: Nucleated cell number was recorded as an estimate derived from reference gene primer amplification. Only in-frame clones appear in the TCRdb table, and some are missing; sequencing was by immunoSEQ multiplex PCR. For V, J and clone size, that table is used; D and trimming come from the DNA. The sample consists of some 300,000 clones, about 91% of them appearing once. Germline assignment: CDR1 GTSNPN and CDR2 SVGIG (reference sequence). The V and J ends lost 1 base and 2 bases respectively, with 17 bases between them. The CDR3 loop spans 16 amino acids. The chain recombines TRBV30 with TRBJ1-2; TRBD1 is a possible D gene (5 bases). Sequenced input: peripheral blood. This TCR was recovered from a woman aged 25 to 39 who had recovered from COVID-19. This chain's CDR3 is CAWSAERTPGNYGYTF. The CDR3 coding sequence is TGTGCCTGGAGTGCCGAGCGTACCCCAGGGAACTATGGCTACACCTTC.